The present T cell receptor beta chain was sequenced within a study of Ad26.COV2.S vaccination and SARS-CoV-2 variants. Whole-study context: Intramuscularly, Ad26.COV2.S was given either once or twice, 56 days apart.

Germline V gene sequence: CDR1 SNHLY, CDR2 FYNNEI. The CDR3 runs 13 residues. The V end lost 7 bases, the J end lost 2 bases, and 11 bases lay between the germline ends. Measured with immunoSEQ multiplex PCR; TCRdb has only the in-frame clones, and not every one. The sample carries about 450,000 clones, 89% recorded once. Documented treatment: roughly 18 received Ad26.COV2.S at low or high dose, single or two shots; about 5 received placebo; per-sample allocation not given. Each sample was drawn 63 days after the first injection (of vaccine or placebo). This clone turned up a few times. The TCR sequence derives from a person between 18 and 60 years old who received the Ad26.COV2.S COVID-19 vaccine or a placebo. Sample: peripheral blood, taken in a trial of Ad26.COV2.S vaccine versus placebo. The chain joins TRBV2 to TRBJ1-1; D is perhaps TRBD1 (5 bases). CDR3 nucleotide sequence: TGTGCCAGCATTAAGGACATAAACACTGAAGCTTTCTTT. Its translation is CASIKDINTEAFF.